This TCR beta chain originates from a study of T cell changes during pregnancy in multiple sclerosis. This clone was recorded only once. TCRdb's copy holds only in-frame clones and misses some; the assay was immunoSEQ multiplex PCR. The data hold 75,000 to 95,000 clones, with 93% observed a single time. Losses at the gene ends were 3 bases for V and 1 base for J; bases not matched to a gene: 3. The CDR3 covers 15 residues. Germline V CDR1 and CDR2: KGHSH, LQKENI. The sequence was collected from a female donor with multiple sclerosis, enrolled in a pregnancy study. V is TRBV18 and J is TRBJ2-7, with 10 bases that match TRBD2. The sequencing here drew on peripheral blood, taken in the second trimester of pregnancy. The CDR3, as DNA: TGTGCCAGCTCACCCAGCGGGGGGGCGTCCTACGAGCAGTACTTC. Its protein is CASSPSGGASYEQYF. Full variable domain (rest looked up from reference TRBV18 and TRBJ2-7): NAGVMQNPRHLVRRRGQEARLRCSPMKGHSHVYWYRQLPEEGLKFMVYLQKENIIDESGMPKERFSAEFPKEGPSILRIQQVVRGDSAAYFCASSPSGGASYEQYFGPGTRLTVT.